These 25 T cell receptor beta chains came from one sample sequenced in a study of naive and memory T cell subsets. An equimolar mix of two oligonucleotides served as the beta constant-region primer for TRBC1 and TRBC2. TCRdb reprocessed the UMI-ligation and nested PCR reads via MiXCR and lists one record per CDR3 protein. Of roughly 140,000 distinct CDR3 sequences detected, 15% to 20% appear once; the ten largest clones hold 0.14% to 0.15%. The sequenced sample was naive CD4+ T cells from blood. Source of these receptors: a human donor in good health.

This clonotype was seen many times. The genes are TRBV11-2 and TRBJ2-5; the D gene is possibly TRBD2 (5 bases). V lost 1 base and J 0 bases, leaving 6 bases between the germline ends. Germline V gene lookup returns CDR1 SGHAT and CDR2 FQNNGV. This CDR3 is built from 14 residues. DNA for the CDR3: TGTGCCAGCAGCTTAGGAGGGAACCAAGAGACCCAGTACTTC. This gives the protein CASSLGGNQETQYF.

This rearrangement joins TRBV4-1 to TRBJ2-4; 8 nucleotides line up with TRBD2. CDR3 length equals 15 residues. J lost 7 bases, V lost 0 bases, and 5 bases had no gene match. CDR1 is MGHRA and CDR2 is YSYEKL in the germline V gene. This CDR3 reads CASSQDWTSSNIQYF. CDR3 DNA sequence: TGCGCCAGCAGCCAAGATTGGACTAGCAGCAACATTCAGTACTTC.

The chain has TRBV20-1 and TRBJ2-7, with 9 bases identical to TRBD2. Germline assignment: CDR1 DFQATT and CDR2 SNEGSKA (reference sequence). V lost 3 bases and J lost 5; bases outside the gene matches: 17. The CDR3 contains 17 residues. CDR3 sequence (DNA): TGCAGTGCTAGTCTCTTAAGGGAGCTAGCGGGGTCTGACGAGCAGTACTTC. This sequence encodes CSASLLRELAGSDEQYF.

This clonotype was observed a few times. The rearrangement uses TRBV2 and TRBJ2-5; either TRBD1 or TRBD2 may fit D (6 bases each). CDR1 SNHLY and CDR2 FYNNEI come from the germline V gene. Trimming took off 0 bases at V and 5 bases at J, with 13 bases between the two ends. This CDR3 spans 15 amino acids. CDR3 nucleotide sequence: TGTGCCAGCAGTGAAGCGCTTGGGGGGCCGGAGACCCAGTACTTC. This codes for CASSEALGGPETQYF.

In DNA form, the CDR3 reads TGTGCCAGCAGTCCTAGCGGGCGTGCGAACACCGGGGAGCTGTTTTTT. Protein sequence: CASSPSGRANTGELFF. The V gene is TRBV28, the J gene TRBJ2-2; 8 bases line up with TRBD2. The CDR3 sequence is 16 residues long. V lost 5 bases, J lost 0 bases, and 5 bases stayed unmatched. CDR1 is MDHEN and CDR2 is SYDVKM in the germline V gene.

This clonotype was detected only a few times. J is TRBJ1-2 and V is TRBV7-2; 8 nucleotides match TRBD1. The J segment lost 3 bases and the V segment lost 2 bases, leaving 5 bases of the junction unmatched. The length of the CDR3 is 15 residues. Germline assignment: CDR1 SGHTA and CDR2 FQGNSA. This chain's CDR3 is CASSLYRGDHYGYTF. The CDR3 nucleotides read TGTGCCAGCAGCTTATACAGGGGGGATCACTATGGCTACACCTTC.

This chain connects TRBV12-3 or TRBV12-4 to TRBJ2-3; 10 bases are shared with TRBD2. V was clipped by 5 bases and J by 3 bases; unmatched bases: 20. CDR3 length equals 20 residues. The CDR3 DNA sequence: TGTGCCAGCAGTCCACCCCTCCGGGATCCTAAGCGGGAGGGTACAGATACGCAGTATTTT. Translating it yields CASSPPLRDPKREGTDTQYF.

The J gene is TRBJ2-7, the V gene TRBV28; D is uncertain. Trimming shortened V by 4 bases and J by 2 bases, and 6 bases separated the two germline ends. The CDR3 sequence is 12 residues long. Germline CDR1 is MDHEN and CDR2 is SYDVKM. The CDR3 protein is CASSSEPYEQYF. The CDR3 DNA reads TGTGCCAGCAGTTCCGAACCCTACGAGCAGTACTTC.

This clonotype has only a few counts. The chain uses TRBV29-1 and TRBJ2-1; maybe TRBD2 (6 bases). V lost 6 bases to trimming and J lost 5 bases, with 17 bases between them. Germline V gene data show CDR1 as SQVTM and CDR2 as ANQGSEA. This CDR3 region has 14 residues. The CDR3 loop is CSVRDFPVHNEQFF. The CDR3 coding sequence is TGCAGCGTCCGGGACTTCCCCGTCCACAATGAGCAGTTCTTC.

The sample holds a few counts of this clonotype. The chain has TRBV20-1 and TRBJ1-1; weak D call: TRBD1 (6 bases). The CDR3 has 13 residues. The V gene's germline CDR1 is DFQATT and CDR2 SNEGSKA (reference sequence). Trimming took off 6 bases at V and 2 bases at J, with 13 bases between the two ends. The chain's CDR3 is CSAPDRVNTEAFF. CDR3 nucleotide sequence: TGCAGTGCCCCGGACAGAGTCAACACTGAAGCTTTCTTT.

The gene calls are TRBV6-1 and TRBJ2-5; 10 bases match TRBD2. CDR1 is MNHNS and CDR2 is SASEGT in the germline V gene. V shed 7 bases, J shed 4 bases, and the junction held 9 bases outside the gene matches. The CDR3 consists of 15 residues. The CDR3 DNA reads as TGTGCCAGCACAACCGGGACTAGCGTCATAGAGACCCAGTACTTC. It translates to CASTTGTSVIETQYF.

This clonotype was counted a few times. This chain links TRBV29-1 with TRBJ2-1; 7 bases fit TRBD1. This CDR3 is built from 13 residues. Looked up from germline, CDR1 is SQVTM and CDR2 is ANQGSEA. J gave up 9 bases and V 4 bases, and 9 bases lay outside the gene matches. The CDR3 DNA reads as TGCAGCGTTGGACAGGGCTTGTGTGGTGAGCAGTTCTTC. It specifies CSVGQGLCGEQFF.

This clonotype was seen more than once but under ten times. The rearrangement joins TRBV12-3 or TRBV12-4 to TRBJ2-7, with D possibly TRBD2 on 5 matching bases. The V and J ends lost 6 bases and 4 bases respectively, with 13 bases between them. The CDR3 length is 13 residues. The CDR3 coding sequence is TGTGCCAGCAGGAAAACGGGGAGTTACGAGCAGTACTTC. Translating it yields CASRKTGSYEQYF.

This clonotype has a handful of counts. The genes are TRBV25-1 and TRBJ1-5; no clear D. This CDR3 is 14 amino acids long. Germline assignment: CDR1 MGHDK and CDR2 SYGVNS. V lost 5 bases to trimming and J lost 2 bases, with 10 bases between them. CDR3 amino acids: CASSRAGGNQPQHF. In DNA form, the CDR3 reads TGTGCCAGCAGTCGGGCCGGGGGCAATCAGCCCCAGCATTTT.

This clonotype was seen more than once but under ten times. The chain has TRBV15 and TRBJ1-4, with D perhaps TRBD1 (5 bases). This CDR3 has 15 amino acids. From germline, CDR1 is LNHNV and CDR2 YYDKDF (reference sequence). Trimming took 3 bases from V and 5 from J, leaving 13 bases between them. CDR3 DNA: TGTGCCACCAGCAGGCCCGGGGCAGAAAATGAAAAACTGTTTTTT. It codes for CATSRPGAENEKLFF.

This clonotype was picked up a small number of times. The chain is built from TRBV7-9 and TRBJ1-4; no definite D call. Trimming removed 6 bases from V and 5 bases from J, with 22 bases in between. Germline values: CDR1 SEHNR, CDR2 FQNEAQ (reference sequence). CDR3 length: 17 residues. Here the CDR3 reads CASRGQSDRRSNEKLFF. As DNA, the CDR3 is TGTGCCAGCAGGGGTCAATCTGATAGGAGATCCAATGAAAAACTGTTTTTT.

This chain connects TRBV7-3 to TRBJ2-3, with 13 bases matching TRBD2. The CDR3 contains 17 residues. J was trimmed by 3 bases and V by 3 bases; bases with no gene match: 6. Germline V CDR1 and CDR2: SGHTA, FQGTGA. As DNA, the CDR3 is TGTGCCAGCAGCTTCGGACTAGCGGGGGATGGGACAGATACGCAGTATTTT. As protein: CASSFGLAGDGTDTQYF.

This clonotype appeared a few times. The chain combines TRBV6-5 with TRBJ1-1, with unresolved D. Germline CDR1 is MNHEY and CDR2 is SVGAGI. The CDR3 has 12 amino acids. The V gene lost 0 bases and the J gene lost 6 bases, with 5 bases spanning the gap. CDR3 in DNA: TGTGCCAGCAGTTACTCGATGGCTGAAGCTTTCTTT. It is translated as CASSYSMAEAFF.

This clonotype was seen a few times. CDR3 region: CASRIQGTWTEAFF. The DNA for the CDR3 is TGTGCCAGCAGGATACAGGGGACGTGGACTGAAGCTTTCTTT. The gene calls are TRBV28 and TRBJ1-1; 7 bases map to TRBD1. In germline, CDR1 is MDHEN, CDR2 SYDVKM. The V segment lost 6 bases and the J segment 5 bases; nucleotides outside the gene matches: 9. There are 14 residues in the CDR3.

This chain joins TRBV20-1 and TRBJ1-5; 7 positions agree with TRBD1. V lost 1 base, J lost 0 bases, and 3 bases stayed unmatched. The CDR3 totals 15 residues. Looked up from germline, CDR1 is DFQATT and CDR2 is SNEGSKA (reference sequence). CDR3 DNA: TGCAGTGCTAGAGTTACAGGGGATAGCAATCAGCCCCAGCATTTT. Translating it yields CSARVTGDSNQPQHF.

The chain carries TRBV12-3 or TRBV12-4 and TRBJ2-5; D perhaps matches TRBD1 (6 bases). V was cut by 6 bases and J by 4 bases, with 21 bases left in between. The CDR3 sequence is 16 residues long. CDR3 loop: CASSYYPLQGRETQYF. DNA of the CDR3: TGTGCCAGCAGCTATTACCCACTACAGGGAAGAGAGACCCAGTACTTC.

This sequence joins TRBV6-6 and TRBJ2-7; 9 bases line up with TRBD1. CDR1 is MNHNY and CDR2 is SVGAGI in the germline V gene (reference sequence). CDR3 length equals 16 residues. V lost 6 bases, J lost 3 bases, and 12 bases stayed unmatched. In nucleotides, the CDR3 is TGTGCCAGCAGCGTCCCCCCGGGACAGGGTGACTACGAGCAGTACTTC. It specifies CASSVPPGQGDYEQYF.

This clonotype was counted only a few times. The chain has TRBV11-2 and TRBJ2-5; 7 nucleotides match TRBD2. Per germline, CDR1 SGHAT and CDR2 FQNNGV. The CDR3 has 14 residues. V gave up 5 bases and J gave up 4 bases; unmatched junction bases: 7. This CDR3 is CASSTWGGRETQYF. The CDR3 DNA sequence: TGTGCCAGCAGCACCTGGGGGGGTCGAGAGACCCAGTACTTC.

This chain links TRBV6-6 with TRBJ1-1; the D gene is possibly TRBD1 (5 bases). Per germline, CDR1 MNHNY and CDR2 SVGAGI (reference sequence). Trimming removed 0 bases from V and 7 bases from J, with 9 bases in between. This CDR3 spans 13 amino acids. CDR3 region: CASSYSGPLEAFF. DNA for the CDR3: TGTGCCAGCAGTTACTCGGGGCCCCTTGAAGCTTTCTTT.

This chain connects TRBV7-9 to TRBJ2-5, with D perhaps TRBD2 (6 bases). CDR3 length: 13 residues. Germline CDR1 and CDR2: SEHNR and FQNEAQ (reference sequence). The germline V and J ends were trimmed by 4 bases and 4 bases, with 10 bases remaining between them. This chain's CDR3 is CASSWRGVETQYF. CDR3 nucleotide sequence: TGTGCCAGCAGCTGGAGGGGTGTAGAGACCCAGTACTTC.